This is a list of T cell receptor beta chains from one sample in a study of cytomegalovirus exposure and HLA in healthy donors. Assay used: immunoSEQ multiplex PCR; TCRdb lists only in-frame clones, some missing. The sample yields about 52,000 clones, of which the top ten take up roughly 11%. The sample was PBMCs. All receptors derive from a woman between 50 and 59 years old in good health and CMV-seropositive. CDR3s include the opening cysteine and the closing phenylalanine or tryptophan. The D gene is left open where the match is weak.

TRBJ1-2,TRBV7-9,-,TGTGCCAGCAGCGTGAACCGCGGCAACTATGGCTACACCTTC,CASSVNRGNYGYTF
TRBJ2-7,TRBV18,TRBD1,TGTGCCAGCTCACTCGCCGGGACAGGGGACTACGAGCAGTACTTC,CASSLAGTGDYEQYF
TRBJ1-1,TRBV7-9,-,TGTGCCAGCAGCTCAGTAAACACTGAAGCTTTCTTT,CASSSVNTEAFF
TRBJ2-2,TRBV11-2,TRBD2,TGTGCCAGCAGCCCCGGGCTAGCGGGAGTCCGGGAGCTGTTTTTT,CASSPGLAGVRELFF
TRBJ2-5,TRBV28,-,TGTGCCTCCCTCCGGGCCGGGTGGGGGCGGGAGACCCAGTACTTC,CASLRAGWGRETQYF
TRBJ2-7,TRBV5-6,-,TGTGCCAGCAGCTTCACACCAAACTACGAGCAGTACTTC,CASSFTPNYEQYF
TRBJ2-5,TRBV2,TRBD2,TGTGCCAGCAGTACCGGGACTAGCGGGGGTCAAGAGACCCAGTACTTC,CASSTGTSGGQETQYF
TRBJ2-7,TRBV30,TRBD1,TGTGCCTGGAGTACAAACAGGGGTCTCTACGAGCAGTACTTC,CAWSTNRGLYEQYF
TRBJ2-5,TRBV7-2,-,TGTGCCAGCAGCACGAGTTCGATAAGAGGGGGAAGAGAAGAGACCCAGTACTTC,CASSTSSIRGGREETQYF
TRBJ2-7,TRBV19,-,TGTGCCAGTACTGGGGGGTTTCCATCCTACGAGCAGTACTTC,CASTGGFPSYEQYF
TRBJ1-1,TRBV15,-,TGTGCCACCAGCAGAGACCAGGGTGTCAGAGACACTGAAGCTTTCTTT,CATSRDQGVRDTEAFF